These 32 T cell receptor beta chains share one sample of origin, sequenced in a study of OX40 agonist ivuxolimab in advanced cancers. Profiled with immunoSEQ multiplex PCR; TCRdb holds only in-frame clones, not every one. The repertoire holds 70,000 to 85,000 clones, with 86% as singletons. Sequenced here: CD4+ or CD8+ T cells sorted from blood, sampled in a trial of the OX40 agonist ivuxolimab. These TCRs come from an adult with an advanced solid tumor such as melanoma, head and neck, liver or kidney cancer.

This rearrangement joins TRBV7-2 to TRBJ2-7; D gene ambiguous. This CDR3 is built from 12 residues. Germline CDR1 and CDR2: SGHTA and FQGNSA. The germline V and J ends were trimmed by 3 bases and 6 bases, with 9 bases remaining between them. In nucleotides, the CDR3 is TGTGCCAGCAGCTTCACCTCTGGCGAGCAGTACTTC. Encoded protein: CASSFTSGEQYF.

The chain combines TRBV19 with TRBJ2-4; 7 bases are a match to TRBD1. This CDR3 has 19 residues. Losses at the gene ends were 1 base for V and 0 bases for J; bases not matched to a gene: 12. CDR1 and CDR2 (germline): LNHDA, SQIVND (reference sequence). CDR3 residues: CASSIGDTGTAAAKNIQYF. The CDR3, as DNA: TGTGCCAGTAGTATAGGTGACACAGGGACAGCGGCAGCCAAAAACATTCAGTACTTC.

This clone has more than one count but fewer than ten. The rearrangement uses TRBV10-3 and TRBJ1-2; D unclear. There are 14 residues in the CDR3. Trimming stripped 4 bases from V and 2 bases from J, with 11 bases between. CDR1 ENHRY and CDR2 SYGVKD come from the germline V gene. The CDR3 nucleotides read TGTGCCATCAGTGCGGCACTCCAGAACTATGGCTACACCTTC. Residues: CAISAALQNYGYTF.

This clone showed up just once. This CDR3 is CASRGQGGQPQHF. The CDR3 region has the DNA TGTGCCAGCAGAGGACAGGGTGGTCAGCCCCAGCATTTT. This rearrangement joins TRBV2 to TRBJ1-5; TRBD1 matches 8 bases. Trimming took 6 bases from V and 6 from J; bases not matched to a gene: 4. CDR3 size: 13 residues. Germline CDR1 reads SNHLY; CDR2 reads FYNNEI. Filled out from reference TRBV2 and TRBJ1-5, the complete variable domain reads EPEVTQTPSHQVTQMGQEVILRCVPISNHLYFYWYRQILGQKVEFLVSFYNNEISEKSEIFDDQFSVERPDGSNFTLKIRSTKLEDSAMYFCASRGQGGQPQHFGDGTRLSIL.

The chain joins TRBV28 to TRBJ2-3; TRBD2 aligns across 10 bases. Germline CDR1 MDHEN, CDR2 SYDVKM. This CDR3 has 16 amino acids. V was pared by 6 bases and J by 0 bases, with 6 bases of the junction left unmatched. The CDR3, as DNA: TGTGCCAGCAGACATACTAGCGGGACAAGCACAGATACGCAGTATTTT. It specifies CASRHTSGTSTDTQYF.

The chain carries TRBV4-1 and TRBJ2-7; 10 bases agree with TRBD1. Looked up from germline, CDR1 is MGHRA and CDR2 is YSYEKL. With V trimmed by 0 bases and J by 6 bases, 11 bases remained unmatched. CDR3 length equals 17 residues. The CDR3 DNA follows: TGCGCCAGCAGCCAAGAAAGTCCGTGGACAGGGGGAACCGAGCAGTACTTC. Its translation is CASSQESPWTGGTEQYF.

V and J are TRBV25-1 and TRBJ2-2; D is uncertain. The CDR3 is 14 amino acids. Trimming took 2 bases from V and 4 from J, leaving 8 bases between them. In germline, CDR1 is MGHDK, CDR2 SYGVNS. The chain's CDR3 is CASSEIGSTGELFF. DNA for the CDR3: TGTGCCAGCAGTGAAATTGGGTCCACCGGGGAGCTGTTTTTT.

The chain carries TRBV5-4 and TRBJ2-1, with no clear D. V dropped 0 bases and J dropped 6 bases, with 10 bases sitting between them. Germline loops: CDR1 SGHNT, CDR2 YYREEE (reference sequence). The CDR3 is 14 residues long. The CDR3 loop is CASSLALPGNEQFF. DNA of the CDR3: TGTGCCAGCAGCTTGGCCCTGCCAGGCAATGAGCAGTTCTTC. Full variable domain (missing parts from reference TRBV5-4 and TRBJ2-1): ETGVTQSPTHLIKTRGQQVTLRCSSQSGHNTVSWYQQALGQGPQFIFQYYREEENGRGNFPPRFSGLQFPNYSSELNVNALELDDSALYLCASSLALPGNEQFFGPGTRLTVL.

The chain recombines TRBV28 with TRBJ2-5; possibly TRBD2 for D (5 bases). Trimming removed 6 bases from V and 2 bases from J, with 16 bases in between. The length of the CDR3 is 15 residues. In germline, CDR1 is MDHEN, CDR2 SYDVKM. The CDR3 protein is CASSTGRLLQETQYF. CDR3 nucleotide sequence: TGTGCCAGCAGCACGGGCAGACTACTTCAAGAGACCCAGTACTTC.

Only one count was recorded for this clone. The gene calls are TRBV5-4 and TRBJ2-3; 14 positions match TRBD2. This CDR3 comprises 16 residues. Looked up from germline, CDR1 is SGHNT and CDR2 is YYREEE (reference sequence). J was trimmed by 1 base and V by 5 bases; bases with no gene match: 3. CDR3 DNA: TGTGCCAGCAGTACGGGACTAGCGGGGGGCACAGATACGCAGTATTTT. Translated: CASSTGLAGGTDTQYF.

The chain has TRBV21-1 and TRBJ2-7. TRBV21-1 is reported as a pseudogene. The CDR3 is made up of 17 amino acids. CDR3 protein: CASSKRRPSHLSYEQYF. Here the CDR3 DNA reads TGTGCCAGCAGCAAGCGTCGACCATCTCACCTCTCCTACGAGCAGTACTTC.

V is TRBV4-2 and J is TRBJ2-3; D not certain. V lost 5 bases, J lost 0 bases, and 18 bases lay in between. CDR1 LGHNA and CDR2 YNFKEQ come from the germline V gene. The CDR3 extends over 17 amino acids. CDR3 in DNA: TGTGCCAGCAGCTCTCCTAACAGCGAAACTAGCACAGATACGCAGTATTTT. Its translation is CASSSPNSETSTDTQYF.

The rearrangement joins TRBV15 to TRBJ1-5; D gene unclear. The CDR3 loop spans 15 amino acids. Germline loops: CDR1 LNHNV, CDR2 YYDKDF (reference sequence). The V and J ends lost 1 base and 5 bases respectively, with 12 bases between them. This CDR3 is CATSRVAFGHQPQHF. For the CDR3, the DNA is TGTGCCACCAGCAGAGTGGCCTTCGGCCATCAGCCCCAGCATTTT. Complete variable domain (other parts from reference TRBV15 and TRBJ1-5): DAMVIQNPRYQVTQFGKPVTLSCSQTLNHNVMYWYQQKSSQAPKLLFHYYDKDFNNEADTPDNFQSRRPNTSFCFLDIRSPGLGDTAMYLCATSRVAFGHQPQHFGDGTRLSIL.

This chain uses TRBV5-6 with TRBJ1-5; 9 bases are shared with TRBD1. V shed 4 bases and J 5 bases; nucleotides not matched to a gene: 7. The CDR3 contains 15 residues. The germline CDR1 and CDR2 sequences are SGHDT and YYEEEE. CDR3 loop: CASSQGQGLDQPQHF. CDR3 DNA: TGTGCCAGCAGCCAGGGACAGGGTTTGGATCAGCCCCAGCATTTT.

The V and J genes are TRBV9 and TRBJ2-2; D is possibly TRBD2 (5 bases). Germline V gene sequence: CDR1 SGDLS, CDR2 YYNGEE. Trimming removed 0 bases at V and 3 bases at J, with 9 bases between. The CDR3 runs to 15 residues. The CDR3 region is CASSVGGKDTGELFF. The DNA of the CDR3 is TGTGCCAGCAGCGTAGGAGGGAAAGACACCGGGGAGCTGTTTTTT.

The CDR3 nucleotides are TGTGCCAGCAGCCCCAGGACAGGGGCTTTTACAGATACGCAGTATTTT. This gives the protein CASSPRTGAFTDTQYF. J is TRBJ2-3 and V is TRBV7-2; 9 positions match TRBD1. Germline loops: CDR1 SGHTA, CDR2 FQGNSA. This CDR3 contains 16 residues. V dropped 5 bases and J dropped 3; count of bases not matched to a gene: 9. Full variable domain (remainder filled in from reference TRBV7-2 and TRBJ2-3): GAGVSQSPSNKVTEKGKDVELRCDPISGHTALYWYRQSLGQGLEFLIYFQGNSAPDKSGLPSDRFSAERTGGSVSTLTIQRTQQEDSAVYLCASSPRTGAFTDTQYFGPGTRLTVL.

V gene TRBV19 combines with J gene TRBJ2-2; D is uncertain. This CDR3 is 14 amino acids long. Germline V gene data show CDR1 as LNHDA and CDR2 as SQIVND (reference sequence). The V end was cut by 2 bases, the J end by 7 bases, with 11 bases between. The CDR3 nucleotides read TGTGCCAGTAGTATAAAGGCTTCGGGCGGGGAGCTGTTTTTT. Translation gives CASSIKASGGELFF.

This clone was found once. The rearrangement links TRBV5-1 to TRBJ2-7; 14 bases are a match to TRBD2. Unmatched junction bases numbered 5, after V lost 4 bases and J lost 5 bases. Germline-derived CDR1 and CDR2 are SGHRS and YFSETQ. There are 15 residues in the CDR3. The CDR3 nucleotides read TGCGCCAGCAGCATCCTGGGACTAGCGGGAGACGAGCAGTACTTC. Residues: CASSILGLAGDEQYF. The full variable domain, in which reference TRBV5-1 and TRBJ2-7 provide the parts outside the CDR3, is KAGVTQTPRYLIKTRGQQVTLSCSPISGHRSVSWYQQTPGQGLQFLFEYFSETQRNKGNFPGRFSGRQFSNSRSEMNVSTLELGDSALYLCASSILGLAGDEQYFGPGTRLTVT.

The chain couples TRBV15 to TRBJ2-1; no clear D. Germline CDR1 reads LNHNV; CDR2 reads YYDKDF (reference sequence). There are 13 residues in the CDR3. Trimming took 3 bases from V and 7 from J, leaving 10 bases between them. The CDR3 spells CATSSVRFNEQFF. As DNA, the CDR3 is TGTGCCACCAGCAGTGTGAGGTTTAATGAGCAGTTCTTC.

The V gene is TRBV27, the J gene TRBJ1-1, with 8 bases matching TRBD1. The J segment lost 5 bases and the V segment lost 1 base, leaving 12 bases of the junction unmatched. This CDR3 is built from 17 residues. The germline V gene encodes CDR1 MNHEY and CDR2 SMNVEV (reference sequence). The CDR3 spells CASSLYGAGGKGTEAFF. The CDR3, as DNA: TGTGCCAGCAGTTTATATGGGGCAGGGGGCAAAGGTACTGAAGCTTTCTTT.

This clone came up a few times. V usage is TRBV18 and J usage is TRBJ1-4, with 7 bases that match TRBD1. The V and J ends lost 3 bases and 9 bases, in that order; junction bases with no gene match: 10. Germline CDR1 reads KGHSH; CDR2 reads LQKENI. The CDR3 is made up of 15 amino acids. CDR3 protein: CASSPAGGREQKLFF. Written as DNA, the CDR3 is TGTGCCAGCTCACCGGCAGGGGGACGTGAACAAAAACTGTTTTTT.

This chain joins TRBV5-8 and TRBJ2-1; D is uncertain. V was trimmed by 2 bases and J by 1 base, leaving 10 bases between them. The germline gives CDR1 SGHTS, CDR2 YDEGEE. This CDR3 has 15 residues. The CDR3 DNA sequence: TGTGCCAGCAGCTTAAACAGAGTATCCTACAATGAGCAGTTCTTC. The encoded protein is CASSLNRVSYNEQFF.

CDR3 sequence (DNA): TGTGCCAGCAGCGTAGGTAGTTTTGAGGAGGGGACCCAGTACTTC. It specifies CASSVGSFEEGTQYF. The genes are TRBV9 and TRBJ2-5, with D possibly TRBD2 on 6 matching bases. The ends were cut back, 0 bases at V and 7 bases at J, with 16 bases in the middle. Germline CDR1 is SGDLS and CDR2 is YYNGEE. This CDR3 comprises 15 residues.

This rearrangement joins TRBV19 to TRBJ1-1; 11 nucleotides match TRBD1. Looked up from germline, CDR1 is LNHDA and CDR2 is SQIVND (reference sequence). Germline trimming cut 5 bases from V and 4 bases from J; bases unmatched to any gene: 6. This CDR3 is built from 15 residues. The CDR3: CASSADRGQVTEAFF. The CDR3 nucleotides are TGTGCCAGTAGTGCGGACAGGGGGCAGGTCACTGAAGCTTTCTTT.

This chain joins TRBV4-1 and TRBJ2-3; no firm D call. Trimming left V 1 base short and J 12 bases short, with 11 bases between. The germline CDR1 and CDR2 sequences are MGHRA and YSYEKL. This CDR3 contains 12 residues. CDR3 in DNA: TGCGCCAGCAGCCAAGTCGGCGGCCCCCAGTATTTT. This gives the protein CASSQVGGPQYF.

The chain couples TRBV28 to TRBJ2-7; no clear D gene. The CDR3 sequence is 13 residues long. Germline lookup yields CDR1 MDHEN and CDR2 SYDVKM. The V end lost 2 bases, the J end lost 4 bases, and 9 bases lay between the germline ends. The CDR3 loop reads CASSLRPEYEQYF. For the CDR3, the DNA is TGTGCCAGCAGTTTAAGGCCAGAATACGAGCAGTACTTC.

This clone was seen once. This chain connects TRBV9 to TRBJ2-2; unclear D gene. The CDR3 loop spans 19 amino acids. Germline values: CDR1 SGDLS, CDR2 YYNGEE. V was cut by 2 bases and J by 4 bases, with 24 bases left in between. The CDR3: CASSVTLLGMGLSTGELFF. The CDR3 coding sequence is TGTGCCAGCAGCGTCACCCTTCTGGGGATGGGATTGAGCACCGGGGAGCTGTTTTTT.

The chain recombines TRBV18 with TRBJ2-1, with no clear D. Germline CDR1 reads KGHSH; CDR2 reads LQKENI. The CDR3 runs 15 residues. V lost 2 bases to trimming and J lost 2 bases, with 10 bases between them. The CDR3 DNA follows: TGTGCCAGCTCACCAAGTACAAACCCCTACAATGAGCAGTTCTTC. This sequence encodes CASSPSTNPYNEQFF.

The chain joins TRBV2 to TRBJ1-1; tentative D call: TRBD1 (6 bases). From germline, CDR1 is SNHLY and CDR2 FYNNEI. The CDR3 covers 13 residues. V lost 6 bases, J lost 2 bases, and 10 bases lay in between. The CDR3 region is CASSLTGNTEAFF. The CDR3 nucleotides read TGTGCCAGCAGCCTGACAGGTAACACTGAAGCTTTCTTT.

V gene TRBV11-2 combines with J gene TRBJ2-7; D perhaps matches TRBD1 (5 bases). The germline V and J ends were trimmed by 1 base and 4 bases, with 17 bases remaining between them. Germline-derived CDR1 and CDR2 are SGHAT and FQNNGV. The CDR3 consists of 16 residues. The CDR3 sequence is CASSLGSGWGKYEQYF. The CDR3 DNA is TGTGCCAGCAGCTTAGGGTCAGGATGGGGCAAGTACGAGCAGTACTTC.

This chain joins TRBV5-5 and TRBJ1-2; 7 nucleotides agree with TRBD1. V lost 5 bases and J lost 7; bases outside the gene matches: 8. Germline V gene data show CDR1 as SGHKS and CDR2 as YYEKEE (reference sequence). The CDR3 extends over 13 amino acids. As DNA, the CDR3 is TGTGCCAGCAGGCCCGGGACAGCCATTGGCTACACCTTC. This codes for CASRPGTAIGYTF.

This chain links TRBV6-5 with TRBJ2-3, with D possibly matching TRBD2 (6 bases). The CDR3 sequence is 13 residues long. V gave up 6 bases and J gave up 4 bases, with 11 bases separating them. Per the germline V gene, CDR1 is MNHEY and CDR2 is SVGAGI. The CDR3 is CASRRDLADTQYF. The DNA of the CDR3 is TGTGCCAGCAGGCGGGATTTAGCAGATACGCAGTATTTT.